The present T cell receptor (beta chain) was sequenced within a study of response to subunit inactivated influenza vaccine. Study-wide points: Each seasonal influenza vaccination recruits few new T cells, the authors suggested.

TCRdb reanalysed the RT-PCR reads using MiXCR and keeps one entry per CDR3 protein. The sample lists roughly 170,000 distinct CDR3 sequences; roughly 8.7% were seen once. V was clipped by 3 bases and J by 2 bases, with 19 bases between them. Germline lookup yields CDR1 KGHDR and CDR2 SFDVKD. This CDR3 region has 18 residues. This clonotype is medium-sized in the sample. Its specificity is not known. The sample consisted of non-naive T cells sorted from PBMCs, taken on the day of vaccination. This TCR derives from a man aged 50 or older who received an inactivated influenza vaccine. This chain connects TRBV24-1 to TRBJ2-1, with a weak D call TRBD2 (6 bases). This chain's CDR3 is CATSDPDSGVGAYNEQFF. CDR3 DNA: TGTGCCACCAGTGATCCAGACTCGGGAGTGGGGGCCTACAATGAGCAGTTCTTC.